This is a list of T cell receptor beta chains from one sample in a study of T-cell reconstitution after alpha-beta-depleted transplantation in children. MiXCR, applied by TCRdb to the PCR reads, yields one record per CDR3 protein. The sample yields about a million distinct CDR3 sequences, about 30% seen once. This specimen was PBMCs, mostly from graft donor cells, taken 360 days after TCRalphabeta/CD19-depleted stem cell transplant. Source of these receptors: a boy under two years old who had a stem cell transplant for SCID, so the T cells may come from the graft donor. The CDR3 runs from the conserved cysteine through the conserved F or W. Each record gives: J gene, D gene, clone size, V gene, CDR3 length, CDR3 protein, CDR3 DNA. D genes are given only for firm matches. Where a row states a size, it is once, few, many or the class of an expanded clone; other rows omit it.

TRBJ2-1 | NA | few | TRBV7-8 | 20 | CASSSNTRITGTENYNEQFF | TGTGCCAGCAGCTCAAATACAAGAATCACCGGGACGGAGAATTACAATGAGCAGTTCTTC
TRBJ2-1 | TRBD2 | NA | TRBV6-2/TRBV6-3 | 16 | CASSYGAGGARNEQFF | TGTGCCAGCAGTTACGGGGCGGGGGGGGCTCGGAATGAGCAGTTCTTC
TRBJ1-5 | NA | few | TRBV7-8 | 15 | CASSLGTSANQPQHF | TGTGCCAGCAGCTTAGGGACGAGCGCCAATCAGCCCCAGCATTTT
TRBJ2-1 | TRBD1 | few | TRBV5-1 | 15 | CASRQGQGSYNEQFF | TGCGCCAGCCGCCAGGGACAGGGATCCTACAATGAGCAGTTCTTC
TRBJ2-7 | NA | NA | TRBV28 | 12 | CASQKGSYEQYF | TGTGCCAGCCAAAAGGGGTCCTACGAGCAGTACTTC
TRBJ2-3 | TRBD2 | few | TRBV7-2 | 16 | CASSPGGGPSTDTQYF | TGTGCCAGCAGCCCCGGGGGGGGTCCTAGCACAGATACGCAGTATTTT
TRBJ2-5 | NA | NA | TRBV6-2/TRBV6-3 | 13 | CASSYFGRETQYF | TGTGCCAGCAGTTACTTCGGCCGGGAGACCCAGTACTTC
TRBJ2-3 | NA | NA | TRBV11-3 | 15 | CASSVRGTRTDTQYF | TGTGCCAGCAGCGTCCGGGGGACCCGCACAGATACGCAGTATTTT
TRBJ2-3 | TRBD2 | NA | TRBV9 | 18 | CASRGGASGEAVADTQYF | TGTGCCAGCAGAGGGGGGGCTAGCGGGGAGGCCGTGGCAGATACGCAGTATTTT
TRBJ2-1 | NA | NA | TRBV7-8 | 14 | CASSSSTYFNEQFF | TGTGCCAGCAGCTCCTCGACTTACTTCAATGAGCAGTTCTTC
TRBJ2-4 | NA | NA | TRBV4-2 | 16 | CASSQGAGNTKNIQYF | TGTGCCAGCAGCCAGGGCGCAGGGAATACCAAAAACATTCAGTACTTC
TRBJ2-7 | NA | NA | TRBV20-1 | 19 | CSARDRYPEAWGDHYEQYF | TGCAGTGCTAGAGATAGGTACCCAGAGGCGTGGGGGGACCACTACGAGCAGTACTTC
TRBJ2-7 | NA | NA | TRBV11-1 | 14 | CASSLNTGDYEQYF | TGTGCCAGCAGCTTGAACACGGGAGACTACGAGCAGTACTTC
TRBJ2-3 | TRBD2 | NA | TRBV10-3 | 15 | CAISSSGGPSDTQYF | TGTGCCATCAGTTCTAGCGGGGGGCCCTCAGATACGCAGTATTTT
TRBJ2-7 | NA | NA | TRBV6-1 | 12 | CASSDQGWEQYF | TGTGCCAGCAGCGACCAGGGGTGGGAGCAGTACTTC
TRBJ2-1 | NA | many | TRBV24-1 | 11 | CATRGAGEQFF | TGTGCCACCAGAGGGGCCGGTGAGCAGTTCTTC
TRBJ2-5 | NA | few | TRBV7-2 | 15 | CASSPLIWGGETQYF | TGTGCCAGCAGCCCCCTGATTTGGGGTGGAGAGACCCAGTACTTC
TRBJ2-4 | TRBD1 | NA | TRBV5-1 | 14 | CASSLAGTGNIQYF | TGCGCCAGCAGCTTGGCCGGGACAGGAAACATTCAGTACTTC
TRBJ2-7 | NA | NA | TRBV20-1 | 11 | CSADTTYEQYF | TGCAGTGCGGACACCACGTACGAGCAGTACTTC
TRBJ1-2 | NA | NA | TRBV7-8 | 15 | CASSLVGLQGRGYTF | TGTGCCAGCAGCTTAGTGGGTTTACAGGGTCGGGGCTACACCTTC
TRBJ2-5 | NA | few | TRBV9 | 13 | CASSAMQGETQYF | TGTGCCAGCAGCGCTATGCAGGGAGAGACCCAGTACTTC
TRBJ2-1 | TRBD2 | few | TRBV29-1 | 15 | CSVLGASGGAGEQFF | TGCAGCGTTTTGGGGGCTAGCGGGGGGGCAGGTGAGCAGTTCTTC